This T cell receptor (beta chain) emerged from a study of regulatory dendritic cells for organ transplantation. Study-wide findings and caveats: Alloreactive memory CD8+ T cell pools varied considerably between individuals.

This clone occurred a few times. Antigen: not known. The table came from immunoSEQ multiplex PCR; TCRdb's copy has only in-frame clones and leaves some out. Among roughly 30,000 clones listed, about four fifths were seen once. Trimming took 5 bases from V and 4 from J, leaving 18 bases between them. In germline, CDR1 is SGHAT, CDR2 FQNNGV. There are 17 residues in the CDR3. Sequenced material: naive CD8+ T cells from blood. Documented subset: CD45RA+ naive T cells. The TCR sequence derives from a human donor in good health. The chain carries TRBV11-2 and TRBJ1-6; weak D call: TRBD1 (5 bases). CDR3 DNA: TGTGCCAGCAGCCCTCGGATAGGGGAAAGTTATAATTCACCCCTCCACTTT. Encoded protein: CASSPRIGESYNSPLHF.